The 2 T cell receptor beta chains below all came from one sample that was sequenced in a study of T cell repertoires in cytomegalovirus infection. TCRdb reprocessed the reads via MiXCR and lists one record per CDR3 protein. The profile shows around 130,000 distinct CDR3 sequences, roughly 9% of them singletons. The specimen sequenced was PBMCs. These receptor sequences come from a human donor in good health (CMV status not recorded). Some clones in this sample may be carry-over from other donors' samples.

This clonotype was recorded at least ten times. The V and J genes are TRBV7-9 and TRBJ1-1, with unresolved D. CDR3 length: 13 residues. The germline V and J ends were trimmed by 4 bases and 1 base, with 7 bases remaining between them. In germline, CDR1 is SEHNR, CDR2 FQNEAQ (reference sequence). The CDR3 spells CASSSVANTEAFF. The CDR3 nucleotides are TGTGCCAGCAGCTCGGTTGCGAACACTGAAGCTTTCTTT.

This clonotype was detected only a few times. The J gene is TRBJ1-3, the V gene TRBV6-2 or TRBV6-3; D is uncertain. Germline V CDR1 and CDR2: MNHEY, SVGEGT. The CDR3 runs 12 residues. V dropped 6 bases and J dropped 7 bases, with 10 bases sitting between them. The CDR3 sequence is CASRTPRNTIYF. CDR3 DNA sequence: TGTGCCAGCAGGACCCCTCGGAACACCATATATTTT.